A selection of T cell receptor beta chains follows, all from one sample in a study of patients and donors after allogeneic stem cell transplantation. TCRdb redid the calling of the RT-PCR reads with MiXCR, one entry per CDR3 protein. The sample includes approximately 140,000 distinct CDR3 sequences, about two fifths of them seen just once. Sequencing was carried out using blood, either unsorted or a sorted T cell fraction (not recorded which). These receptor sequences come from a human donor who was either an allogeneic HSCT recipient or a stem cell or donor lymphocyte infusion donor (not recorded which). It is not recorded whose cells these are; they may come from a transplant donor. Both conserved end residues are part of each CDR3. A D gene is named only where the DNA matches it firmly. Clone size appears in some rows only: once, few, many, or a class for an expanded clone.

cdr3_length	d_call	v_call	clone_size	j_call	cdr3_aa	cdr3_nt
15	TRBD1	TRBV19	-	TRBJ2-7	CASSPPPGQVYEQYF	TGTGCCAGTAGCCCCCCCCCGGGACAGGTCTACGAGCAGTACTTC
16	TRBD1	TRBV3-1	-	TRBJ2-2	CASSADRAPDTGELFF	TGTGCCAGCAGCGCAGACAGGGCCCCCGACACCGGGGAGCTGTTTTTT
13	-	TRBV20-1	few	TRBJ1-2	CSALGGQNYGYTF	TGCAGTGCTCTAGGCGGGCAGAACTATGGCTACACCTTC
13	-	TRBV4-3	-	TRBJ2-5	CASSQDGQETQYF	TGCGCCAGCAGCCAAGATGGGCAAGAGACCCAGTACTTC
13	-	TRBV7-2	-	TRBJ2-3	CASSWTKGDTQYF	TGTGCCAGCAGCTGGACTAAGGGGGATACGCAGTATTTT
16	-	TRBV5-1	-	TRBJ2-1	CASTLWMGTSYNEQFF	TGCGCCAGCACCCTTTGGATGGGGACCTCCTACAATGAGCAGTTCTTC
14	-	TRBV6-6	few	TRBJ1-2	CASSYSDVNYGYTF	TGTGCCAGCAGTTACTCGGATGTGAACTATGGCTACACCTTC
14	TRBD1	TRBV13	-	TRBJ1-2	CASSLNRDSAGYTF	TGTGCCAGCAGCCTAAACCGGGACAGCGCCGGCTACACCTTC
16	-	TRBV21-1	-	TRBJ2-7	CASSNRRREIGYEQYF	TGTGCCAGCAGCAATCGTCGTAGGGAAATCGGCTACGAGCAGTACTTC
16	-	TRBV27	few	TRBJ1-1	CASSPVPGATPTEAFF	TGTGCCAGCAGTCCCGTTCCGGGAGCCACCCCCACTGAAGCTTTCTTT
14	-	TRBV20-1	few	TRBJ1-4	CSARRVQGVEKLFF	TGCAGTGCTAGACGGGTACAGGGTGTTGAAAAACTGTTTTTT
18	TRBD1	TRBV28	few	TRBJ1-2	CASSPRPGTGNGNYGYTF	TGTGCCAGCAGTCCCCGTCCCGGGACAGGGAACGGGAACTATGGCTACACCTTC
15	-	TRBV11-1	-	TRBJ1-1	CASSFEGWRGTEAFF	TGTGCCAGCAGCTTTGAGGGGTGGCGGGGCACTGAAGCTTTCTTT
12	-	TRBV20-1	-	TRBJ1-4	CSARRVNEKLFF	TGCAGTGCTAGAAGGGTTAATGAAAAACTGTTTTTT
15	-	TRBV20-1	few	TRBJ1-5	CSARDDEGPNQPQHF	TGCAGTGCTAGAGATGATGAGGGGCCCAATCAGCCCCAGCATTTT
14	-	TRBV7-3	-	TRBJ2-3	CASSQRGSTDTQYF	TGTGCCAGCAGCCAGAGAGGCAGCACAGATACGCAGTATTTT
18	-	TRBV15	few	TRBJ1-5	CATSRGAQDSGSNQPQHF	TGTGCCACCAGCAGAGGGGCCCAGGACAGTGGGAGCAATCAGCCCCAGCATTTT
14	-	TRBV19	-	TRBJ1-1	CASSIYAPNTEAFF	TGTGCCAGTAGTATCTATGCTCCGAACACTGAAGCTTTCTTT
15	-	TRBV3-1	few	TRBJ1-5	CASSQDGAPDQPQHF	TGTGCCAGCAGCCAAGATGGGGCCCCCGATCAGCCCCAGCATTTT
15	-	TRBV6-5	few	TRBJ1-2	CASRRDWRDNYGYTF	TGTGCCAGCAGACGCGACTGGAGGGACAACTATGGCTACACCTTC
16	-	TRBV27	-	TRBJ1-4	CASSLSLDSIWEKLFF	TGTGCCAGCAGTTTATCTCTCGACAGTATATGGGAAAAACTGTTTTTT
12	-	TRBV7-3	-	TRBJ2-2	CASSLQTGELFF	TGTGCCAGCAGCCTACAGACCGGGGAGCTGTTTTTT
16	-	TRBV28	-	TRBJ1-2	CASSLYRRGRDYGYTF	TGTGCCAGCAGTTTATATAGAAGGGGCAGGGACTATGGCTACACCTTC
13	-	TRBV7-2	-	TRBJ2-4	CASSGSPKNIQYF	TGTGCCAGCAGCGGGTCGCCCAAAAACATTCAGTACTTC
18	-	TRBV15	-	TRBJ1-4	CATSSVGGREIEYEKLFF	TGTGCCACCAGCAGCGTGGGGGGGCGCGAAATTGAGTATGAAAAACTGTTTTTT
13	-	TRBV2	-	TRBJ1-2	CAPRGGGAYGYTF	TGTGCCCCTCGGGGCGGGGGCGCCTATGGCTACACCTTC
13	-	TRBV24-1	-	TRBJ2-1	CATSRTAYNEQFF	TGTGCCACCAGTCGCACAGCTTACAATGAGCAGTTCTTC
14	-	TRBV12-3/TRBV12-4	-	TRBJ2-1	CASSRQALGNEQFF	TGTGCCAGCAGCAGACAGGCTCTCGGAAATGAGCAGTTCTTC
16	-	TRBV9	few	TRBJ1-1	CASSPKNQGVGTEAFF	TGTGCCAGCAGCCCCAAAAACCAGGGAGTAGGCACTGAAGCTTTCTTT
13	-	TRBV29-1	-	TRBJ1-2	CSVARAQGYGYTF	TGCAGCGTGGCCAGGGCCCAAGGGTATGGCTACACCTTC
14	-	TRBV12-3/TRBV12-4	-	TRBJ1-2	CASSLSIDKRVYTF	TGTGCCAGCAGTTTATCCATTGATAAGAGGGTCTACACCTTC
12	-	TRBV20-1	few	TRBJ2-3	CSGLNSTDTQYF	TGCAGTGGACTAAACAGCACAGATACGCAGTATTTT
15	-	TRBV20-1	-	TRBJ1-2	CSARGQGGQPYGYTF	TGCAGTGCTAGAGGCCAAGGAGGACAGCCCTATGGCTACACCTTC
18	TRBD1	TRBV7-9	-	TRBJ1-4	CASSIETGRIATNEKLFF	TGTGCCAGCAGCATCGAGACAGGGAGAATAGCGACTAATGAAAAACTGTTTTTT
15	-	TRBV20-1	few	TRBJ1-5	CSARAPGAFNQPQHF	TGCAGTGCTAGGGCTCCTGGGGCATTCAATCAGCCCCAGCATTTT
13	-	TRBV27	few	TRBJ1-5	CASSFEGNQPQHF	TGTGCCAGCAGTTTTGAGGGCAATCAGCCCCAGCATTTT
16	TRBD2	TRBV14	few	TRBJ2-1	CASSQDFAGGYNEQFF	TGTGCCAGCAGCCAAGATTTCGCGGGGGGCTACAATGAGCAGTTCTTC
14	-	TRBV6-5	-	TRBJ1-1	CASSYIQAGTEAFF	TGTGCCAGCAGTTACATCCAGGCAGGCACTGAAGCTTTCTTT
15	TRBD1	TRBV5-1	-	TRBJ1-1	CASSPDRQGNTEAFF	TGCGCCAGCAGCCCCGACAGACAGGGGAACACTGAAGCTTTCTTT
15	TRBD1	TRBV5-1	few	TRBJ2-1	CASSGGQGLDNEQFF	TGCGCCAGCAGCGGGGGACAGGGGCTCGACAATGAGCAGTTCTTC
16	TRBD2	TRBV24-1	once	TRBJ2-1	CATSDRGGGAFNEQFF	TGTGCCACCAGTGATAGGGGCGGGGGAGCGTTCAATGAGCAGTTCTTC
15	TRBD1	TRBV4-3	few	TRBJ1-5	CASSQVQGSNQPQHF	TGCGCCAGCAGCCAAGTACAGGGGAGCAATCAGCCCCAGCATTTT
14	-	TRBV29-1	-	TRBJ1-1	CSVESTASNTEAFF	TGCAGCGTTGAATCGACAGCTTCGAACACTGAAGCTTTCTTT
16	TRBD1	TRBV9	-	TRBJ1-1	CASSDRQGGRNTEAFF	TGTGCCAGCAGCGACAGACAGGGAGGCAGGAACACTGAAGCTTTCTTT
13	TRBD2	TRBV7-7	-	TRBJ2-5	CASSSGLAATQYF	TGTGCTAGCAGCTCGGGACTAGCAGCGACCCAGTACTTC
16	-	TRBV12-3/TRBV12-4	few	TRBJ1-5	CASSLVGGTINQPQHF	TGTGCCAGCAGTTTAGTCGGTGGGACTATCAATCAGCCCCAGCATTTT
15	-	TRBV3-1	-	TRBJ1-5	CASSQGRSGNQPQHF	TGTGCCAGCAGCCAAGGTAGATCCGGCAATCAGCCCCAGCATTTT
15	-	TRBV5-1	-	TRBJ2-2	CASTPGGDMPGELFF	TGCGCCAGCACCCCAGGCGGTGATATGCCCGGGGAGCTGTTTTTT
18	-	TRBV5-1	few	TRBJ1-5	CASSLGPPGRNGNQPQHF	TGCGCCAGCAGCTTGGGCCCCCCGGGGAGGAACGGCAATCAGCCCCAGCATTTT
15	-	TRBV3-1	many	TRBJ2-1	CASSQDRNRVNEQFF	TGTGCCAGCAGCCAAGATAGGAATCGGGTCAATGAGCAGTTCTTC
12	-	TRBV20-1	-	TRBJ1-1	CSAPRDSAEAFF	TGCAGTGCTCCCAGGGATTCGGCTGAAGCTTTCTTT
15	TRBD1	TRBV2	few	TRBJ1-5	CASSRDRGLNQPQHF	TGTGCCAGCAGTCGGGACAGGGGGCTCAATCAGCCCCAGCATTTT
19	-	TRBV6-1	-	TRBJ1-2	CASSEITLLAGQGIYGYTF	TGTGCCAGCAGTGAAATAACGTTATTGGCGGGGCAGGGGATTTATGGCTACACCTTC
13	-	TRBV5-6	-	TRBJ2-1	CASSLVRYNEQFF	TGTGCCAGCAGCTTGGTCCGTTACAATGAGCAGTTCTTC
16	-	TRBV15	few	TRBJ2-3	CATRAHNGEGTDTQYF	TGTGCCACCAGAGCGCATAACGGGGAGGGCACAGATACGCAGTATTTT
13	-	TRBV12-3/TRBV12-4	few	TRBJ1-1	CASSFKGGTEAFF	TGTGCCAGCAGTTTTAAAGGGGGAACTGAAGCTTTCTTT
11	-	TRBV7-9	once	TRBJ2-2	CASTSQEELFF	TGTGCCAGCACCTCCCAAGAGGAGCTGTTTTTT
13	TRBD2	TRBV12-3/TRBV12-4	-	TRBJ2-1	CASSTGGDSEQFF	TGTGCCAGCAGCACGGGGGGGGACTCTGAGCAGTTCTTC